This is a list of T cell receptor beta chains from one sample in a study of blood T cell repertoires in COVID-19. Profiled with immunoSEQ multiplex PCR; TCRdb holds only in-frame clones, not every one. Here the sample spans hundreds of thousands of clones, 80% to 90% being singletons. Sequenced input: PBMCs or T cells enriched from blood (not recorded which). These receptors all stem from a man aged 30 to 45 who had recovered from COVID-19. Both conserved end residues are part of each CDR3. Fields, in order: clone size, J gene, D gene, V gene, CDR3 DNA, CDR3 protein. The D gene is left open where the match is weak. Only some rows state a clone size, as once, few, many or a class for expanded clones.

abundance: once; j_gene: TRBJ2-7; d_gene: TRBD1; v_gene: TRBV15; CDR3nt: TGTGCCACCAGCGTTAGGACAGGTTCCTACGAGCAGTACTTC; CDR3aa: CATSVRTGSYEQYF
abundance: once; j_gene: TRBJ1-6; d_gene: .; v_gene: TRBV7-9; CDR3nt: TGTGCCAGCAGCTTACCAGGTTTAGATAATTCACCCCTCCACTTT; CDR3aa: CASSLPGLDNSPLHF
abundance: .; j_gene: TRBJ2-5; d_gene: .; v_gene: TRBV7-9; CDR3nt: TGTGCCAGCAGCCAGGGGGGGACAGGTCAAGAGACCCAGTACTTC; CDR3aa: CASSQGGTGQETQYF
abundance: .; j_gene: TRBJ1-6; d_gene: TRBD1; v_gene: TRBV30; CDR3nt: TGTGCCAGGAGTACAGGGGCAAATTCACCCCTCCACTTT; CDR3aa: CARSTGANSPLHF
abundance: few; j_gene: TRBJ1-5; d_gene: TRBD1; v_gene: TRBV28; CDR3nt: TGTGCCAGCTCTCAGGGGGGAAATCAGCCCCAGCATTTT; CDR3aa: CASSQGGNQPQHF
abundance: once; j_gene: TRBJ2-4; d_gene: .; v_gene: TRBV12-3/TRBV12-4; CDR3nt: TGTGCCAGCAGCTATTCTTCGGTTCAGTACTTC; CDR3aa: CASSYSSVQYF
abundance: .; j_gene: TRBJ2-7; d_gene: .; v_gene: TRBV2; CDR3nt: TGTGCCAGCTTACTGCGGTCACAAGGGGGTGGGCAGTACTTC; CDR3aa: CASLLRSQGGGQYF
abundance: .; j_gene: TRBJ2-5; d_gene: TRBD1; v_gene: TRBV3-1/TRBV3-2; CDR3nt: TGTGCCAGCAGGGAAAGGACAGGGGGCGTAGAGACCCAGTACTTC; CDR3aa: CASRERTGGVETQYF
abundance: .; j_gene: TRBJ1-5; d_gene: .; v_gene: TRBV5-1; CDR3nt: TGCGCCAGCAGCCAGTATAGCAATCAGCCCCAGCATTTT; CDR3aa: CASSQYSNQPQHF
abundance: .; j_gene: TRBJ2-2; d_gene: .; v_gene: TRBV7-9; CDR3nt: TGTGCCAGCAGCTTTTCCGGGACATACACCGGGGAGCTGTTTTTT; CDR3aa: CASSFSGTYTGELFF
abundance: .; j_gene: TRBJ2-7; d_gene: TRBD1; v_gene: TRBV5-1; CDR3nt: TGCGCCAGCAGCTTGGGGGACAGATCAACCTACGAGCAGTACTTC; CDR3aa: CASSLGDRSTYEQYF
abundance: .; j_gene: TRBJ2-7; d_gene: TRBD2; v_gene: TRBV19; CDR3nt: TGTGCCAGTAGTATACCGGGACTAGCGGAGCCCTACGAGCAGTACTTC; CDR3aa: CASSIPGLAEPYEQYF
abundance: .; j_gene: TRBJ2-2; d_gene: .; v_gene: TRBV4-2; CDR3nt: TGTGCCAGCAGCCAAGAGACTCCCGTTAGAGGGAGAGTAAACACCGGGGAGCTGTTTTTT; CDR3aa: CASSQETPVRGRVNTGELFF
abundance: .; j_gene: TRBJ1-6; d_gene: .; v_gene: TRBV5-5; CDR3nt: TGTGCCAGCAGCTTGCAGGGAACCCTCTATAATTCACCCCTCCACTTT; CDR3aa: CASSLQGTLYNSPLHF